This TCR beta chain was recorded in a study of cytomegalovirus exposure and HLA in healthy donors. Study results and caveats: The investigators catalogued some 150 TCR beta chains as cytomegalovirus-associated. Reports showed the classifier diagnosing cytomegalovirus status with high specificity and sensitivity. Rare TCR sequences dominated, though some public TCRs recurred in many donors.

CDR3 length: 15 residues. V shed 4 bases and J shed 6 bases, with 18 bases lying between them. In germline, CDR1 is MGHRA, CDR2 YSYEKL. This clone appeared a few times. The antigen is unknown. Profiled with immunoSEQ multiplex PCR; TCRdb holds only in-frame clones, not every one. This table holds 110,000 or so clones, around nine tenths found once. It was the approximately 130-subject validation cohort, separate from the roughly 700-subject first cohort, to which the donors belonged. This clonotype originated in a man aged 18 to 29 in good health and CMV-seropositive. This chain uses TRBV4-1 with TRBJ2-5, with D perhaps matching TRBD1 (6 bases). Sequences were obtained from PBMCs. The CDR3 loop reads CASSRAGTNYQTQYF. CDR3 DNA: TGCGCCAGCAGCCGAGCCGGGACAAACTACCAGACCCAGTACTTC.